The clone carrying this T cell receptor beta chain was found many times. Germline V gives CDR1 DFQATT, CDR2 SNEGSKA (reference sequence). Trimming cost V 5 bases and J 8 bases, with 10 bases left between them. The CDR3 is 11 residues long. This record comes from a study of identical twins. TCRdb used MiXCR to reprocess the 5' RACE reads, holding one entry per CDR3 protein. This sample carries around 650,000 distinct CDR3 sequences, about 7.6% of them seen once, and the ten largest clones take approximately 1.5%. This same sample was also taken into another study, of yellow fever vaccine responses in identical twins.

This clonotype was obtained from a woman aged 18-29 years in good health. The chain recombines TRBV20-1 with TRBJ2-1, with D possibly matching TRBD1 (6 bases). Sequencing was carried out using PBMCs. The CDR3 coding sequence is TGCAGTGCTCTCAGGGGCCATGAGCAGTTCTTC. This gives the protein CSALRGHEQFF.